Detailed here is one TCR beta chain. Its specificity is unknown. These data are taken from a study of identical twins. Study results and limitations: Twins shared beta out-of-frame sequences in excess, but this excess was weaker. The more abundant beta clonotypes in cord blood had fewer insertions, and memory repertoires did not show this.

This CDR3 spans 16 amino acids. Losses at the gene ends were 4 bases for V and 4 bases for J; bases not matched to a gene: 5. Germline V gene sequence: CDR1 SGHRS, CDR2 YFSETQ. Template switching, a step in the protocol, added a universal primer site, and cDNA carried unique molecular identifiers. TCRdb re-analysed the 5' RACE reads in MiXCR, keeping a single row per CDR3 protein. This table holds fewer than 650,000 distinct CDR3 sequences, 7.1% found once. These data also featured in a second study, about yellow fever vaccine responses in identical twins. Turning to that study: A vaccine T cell response that seemed partly convergent and partly personalized was reported in twins.

Sequences were obtained from PBMCs. The V call is TRBV5-1, the J call TRBJ2-2, with 12 bases lining up with TRBD2. This receptor was obtained from a woman younger than 35 in good health. The CDR3 nucleotides are TGCGCCAGCAGCCACCTGACTAGCGGGGGCACCGGGGAGCTGTTTTTT. Residues: CASSHLTSGGTGELFF.